The next 23 T cell receptor beta chains were all read from a single sample in a study of vaccination and CD4 T cells after COVID-19. Sequencing of the DNA from cultured CD4+ T cells was carried out with the Oncomine TCR Beta short-read assay. TCRdb analysed the PCR reads with MiXCR anew, one entry per CDR3 protein. The data show 7,000 or so distinct CDR3 sequences, approximately 38% seen once. Treatment here: approximately nine-day PBMC culture with coronavirus spike peptide pools or control peptides (ViraFEST assay). Collection of the unexposed donor's CD4+ T cells took place before the COVID-19 pandemic (2011-2018). Their specific antigens are unknown. The sequenced material came from CD4+ T cells from blood, cultured in vitro. Receptors originate from a human donor in good health.

This clonotype has a handful of counts. The chain has TRBV2 and TRBJ1-5; possibly TRBD1 for D (5 bases). V was shortened by 2 bases and J by 0 bases, with 14 bases between the two germline ends. Germline-derived CDR1 and CDR2 are SNHLY and FYNNEI. The CDR3 spans 17 residues. The CDR3 here is CASSERGAGVSNQPQHF. The CDR3 nucleotides are TGTGCCAGCAGTGAACGGGGAGCGGGGGTTAGCAATCAGCCCCAGCATTTT. Full variable domain (rest looked up from reference TRBV2 and TRBJ1-5): EPEVTQTPSHQVTQMGQEVILRCVPISNHLYFYWYRQILGQKVEFLVSFYNNEISEKSEIFDDQFSVERPDGSNFTLKIRSTKLEDSAMYFCASSERGAGVSNQPQHFGDGTRLSIL.

There are a few counts of this clonotype. The V gene is TRBV10-3, the J gene TRBJ1-1; D may be TRBD1 (5 bases). Between the trimmed V and J ends, which lost 0 bases and 0 bases, there was a span of 14 bases. The germline V gene encodes CDR1 ENHRY and CDR2 SYGVKD. The CDR3 extends over 17 amino acids. The CDR3 bases are TGTGCCATCAGTGAGTCCCCACGGGACCGCCTGAACACTGAAGCTTTCTTT. It translates to CAISESPRDRLNTEAFF.

This clonotype was observed a few times. The V gene is TRBV27, the J gene TRBJ2-1; D is unresolved. CDR1 is MNHEY and CDR2 is SMNVEV in the germline V gene (reference sequence). Trimming stripped 6 bases from V and 4 bases from J, with 4 bases between. This CDR3 is 11 amino acids long. CDR3 nucleotides: TGTGCCAGCAGACTATACAATGAGCAGTTCTTC. Amino acid sequence: CASRLYNEQFF.

The chain couples TRBV9 to TRBJ1-1; D gene uncertain. The CDR3 covers 15 residues. V was cut by 0 bases and J by 2 bases, with 11 bases left in between. Germline loops: CDR1 SGDLS, CDR2 YYNGEE. The CDR3 spells CASSVGRAGNTEAFF. The CDR3 nucleotides are TGTGCCAGCAGCGTAGGGAGGGCCGGAAACACTGAAGCTTTCTTT.

The chain has TRBV19 and TRBJ1-1; a possible D gene is TRBD1 (5 bases). With 10 bases removed from V and 3 bases from J, the gap between germline ends came to 24 bases. Germline CDR1 is LNHDA and CDR2 is SQIVND (reference sequence). The CDR3 extends over 16 amino acids. The CDR3 reads CANRQTWSLWYTEAFF. DNA for the CDR3: TGTGCCAATAGACAGACTTGGTCCTTATGGTACACTGAAGCTTTCTTT. The variable domain in full, completed from reference TRBV19 and TRBJ1-1, reads DGGITQSPKYLFRKEGQNVTLSCEQNLNHDAMYWYRQDPGQGLRLIYYSQIVNDFQKGDIAEGYSVSREKKESFPLTVTSAQKNPTAFYLCANRQTWSLWYTEAFFGQGTRLTVV.

This chain uses TRBV6-1 with TRBJ1-2; 7 bases map to TRBD1. The V gene's germline CDR1 is MNHNS and CDR2 SASEGT. The V segment lost 3 bases and the J segment 1 base; nucleotides outside the gene matches: 8. This CDR3 has 16 residues. CDR3 in DNA: TGTGCCAGCAGTGAGCTGGACAGGCCCCTTAACTATGGCTACACCTTC. This sequence encodes CASSELDRPLNYGYTF.

In its sample, this clonotype was seen a few times. J is TRBJ1-5 and V is TRBV2, with D unclear. The CDR3 contains 16 residues. Trimming stripped 5 bases from V and 8 bases from J, with 22 bases between. CDR1 is SNHLY, CDR2 FYNNEI, per germline. The CDR3 bases are TGTGCCAGCAGTCCAGCGGACGTACGCGTAAGGGAGCCCCAGCATTTT. Protein product: CASSPADVRVREPQHF.

The rearrangement uses TRBV20-1 and TRBJ1-4; 9 bases map to TRBD1. The CDR3 sequence is 15 residues long. Germline-derived CDR1 and CDR2 are DFQATT and SNEGSKA (reference sequence). The V segment lost 6 bases and the J segment 8 bases; nucleotides outside the gene matches: 13. CDR3 residues: CSATNRGRGGEKLFF. The CDR3 region has the DNA TGCAGTGCGACGAACAGGGGGCGAGGTGGGGAAAAACTGTTTTTT.

This clonotype was recorded a few times. The rearrangement uses TRBV5-6 and TRBJ1-2; D is perhaps TRBD1 (5 bases). V lost 4 bases and J lost 3, with 7 bases in between. Germline V gene data show CDR1 as SGHDT and CDR2 as YYEEEE. This CDR3 comprises 12 residues. The CDR3: CASSPQDYGYTF. The CDR3 DNA reads as TGTGCCAGCAGCCCACAGGACTATGGCTACACCTTC.

The CDR3 DNA is TGCAGTGCTAGCCCGCGGGGGGGCCGGTGGGACACAGATACGCAGTATTTT. Its translation is CSASPRGGRWDTDTQYF. This chain uses TRBV20-1 with TRBJ2-3; 9 positions match TRBD2. The V gene end was trimmed by 3 bases and the J gene end by 2 bases; junction bases not matched to a gene: 12. Germline CDR1 reads DFQATT; CDR2 reads SNEGSKA (reference sequence). The CDR3 is 17 residues long.

This clonotype occurred a few times. The gene calls are TRBV28 and TRBJ1-6, with D possibly TRBD1 on 5 matching bases. The CDR3 is 14 amino acids. V was pared by 2 bases and J by 6 bases, with 8 bases between. Germline CDR1 reads MDHEN; CDR2 reads SYDVKM. CDR3 region: CASSLQGRNSPLHF. The DNA of the CDR3 is TGTGCCAGCAGTTTACAGGGACGTAATTCACCCCTCCACTTT.

The chain is built from TRBV27 and TRBJ2-7; 12 positions match TRBD2. The germline V gene has CDR1 MNHEY and CDR2 SMNVEV (reference sequence). Trimming cost V 6 bases and J 3 bases; bases outside gene matches: 0. The CDR3 contains 13 residues. CDR3 in amino acids: CASRTSGSYEQYF. In DNA, the CDR3 is TGTGCCAGCAGGACTAGCGGGAGCTACGAGCAGTACTTC.

This clonotype was picked up a small number of times. The J gene is TRBJ1-2, the V gene TRBV28; no clear D. Germline V lookup: CDR1 MDHEN, CDR2 SYDVKM. The CDR3 contains 12 residues. Deletions cut 8 bases from V and 1 base from J, with 8 bases between. CDR3 DNA: TGTGCCAGCCTCGGGAATAACTATGGCTACACCTTC. It codes for CASLGNNYGYTF.

This clonotype was counted a single time. The V call is TRBV6-2 or TRBV6-3, the J call TRBJ1-2, with D tentatively TRBD1 (5 bases). Germline V lookup: CDR1 MNHEY, CDR2 SVGEGT. The CDR3 is 13 amino acids. V was clipped by 6 bases and J by 5 bases, with 13 bases between them. CDR3 sequence reads: CASSPGTFYGYTF. CDR3 bases: TGTGCCAGCAGCCCCGGGACTTTTTATGGCTACACCTTC.

This sequence joins TRBV6-2 or TRBV6-3 and TRBJ1-6, with no clear D. Germline V gives CDR1 MNHEY, CDR2 SVGEGT. Trimming took off 3 bases at V and 0 bases at J, with 12 bases between the two ends. This CDR3 spans 17 amino acids. CDR3 residues: CASSYPPGSSYNSPLHF. CDR3 nucleotide sequence: TGTGCCAGCAGTTATCCGCCGGGGAGCTCCTATAATTCACCCCTCCACTTT.

CDR3 sequence (DNA): TGCGCCAGCAGCCAAGATCTTGGGGTGACAGGCTATAATTCACCCCTCCACTTT. It codes for CASSQDLGVTGYNSPLHF. This chain links TRBV4-3 with TRBJ1-6, with D possibly being TRBD1 (6 bases). CDR3 size: 18 residues. Germline lookup yields CDR1 LGHNA and CDR2 YSLEER. Trimming left V 0 bases short and J 3 bases short, with 15 bases between.

This clonotype was found a few times. V gene TRBV6-5 combines with J gene TRBJ2-7; TRBD2 might be the D (6 bases). The ends were cut back, 0 bases at V and 4 bases at J, with 25 bases in the middle. CDR3 length: 19 amino acids. The germline gives CDR1 MNHEY, CDR2 SVGAGI. CDR3 residues: CASSYSLKRRGANSYEQYF. CDR3 sequence (DNA): TGTGCCAGCAGTTACTCGTTGAAACGGCGGGGAGCAAATTCTTACGAGCAGTACTTC.

The chain links TRBV12-3 or TRBV12-4 to TRBJ2-1; D may be TRBD2 (7 bases). The length of the CDR3 is 15 residues. Trimming removed 6 bases from V and 13 bases from J, with 25 bases in between. The chain's CDR3 is CASSPAKGGIWDQFF. CDR3 nucleotide sequence: TGTGCCAGCAGCCCGGCGAAGGGGGGGATTTGGGACCAGTTCTTC.

The chain uses TRBV4-3 and TRBJ1-1; D not certain. Germline V gene data show CDR1 as LGHNA and CDR2 as YSLEER. Trimming cost V 0 bases and J 4 bases, with 9 bases left between them. The CDR3 sequence is 14 residues long. CDR3 sequence: CASSQDRVSTEAFF. The CDR3 DNA is TGCGCCAGCAGCCAAGATAGGGTCTCCACTGAAGCTTTCTTT.

This clonotype was counted a single time. The rearrangement uses TRBV27 and TRBJ2-3, with D tentatively TRBD2 (7 bases). From germline, CDR1 is MNHEY and CDR2 SMNVEV (reference sequence). The CDR3 loop spans 15 amino acids. V lost 4 bases and J 6 bases, leaving 17 bases between the germline ends. The CDR3 DNA sequence: TGTGCCAGCAGTTCCCAGGAGGGGGGGCGGGATACGCAGTATTTT. This sequence encodes CASSSQEGGRDTQYF.

This clonotype has more than one count but fewer than ten. The chain uses TRBV20-1 and TRBJ1-5; D is uncertain. Trimming took 2 bases from V and 0 from J, leaving 11 bases between them. Germline values: CDR1 DFQATT, CDR2 SNEGSKA (reference sequence). The CDR3 contains 15 residues. The CDR3 reads CSARLWGSSNQPQHF. CDR3 in DNA: TGCAGTGCTAGATTGTGGGGTAGTAGCAATCAGCCCCAGCATTTT.

In its sample, this clonotype was seen a few times. This chain uses TRBV19 with TRBJ2-3, with 10 nucleotides matching TRBD2. Trimming cost V 7 bases and J 6 bases; bases outside gene matches: 7. Germline V lookup: CDR1 LNHDA, CDR2 SQIVND (reference sequence). This CDR3 contains 14 residues. In DNA, the CDR3 is TGTGCCAGTAAGCTAGCGGGGGTACCCGATACGCAGTATTTT. It specifies CASKLAGVPDTQYF.

The V and J genes are TRBV7-8 and TRBJ2-2; tentatively, D is TRBD1 (5 bases). This CDR3 is 13 amino acids long. The V gene's germline CDR1 is SGHVS and CDR2 FQNEAQ. V lost 7 bases to trimming and J lost 8 bases, with 14 bases between them. The CDR3 DNA follows: TGTGCCAGCATGGGCAGGGTAGGAGGGGAGCTGTTTTTT. It is translated as CASMGRVGGELFF.